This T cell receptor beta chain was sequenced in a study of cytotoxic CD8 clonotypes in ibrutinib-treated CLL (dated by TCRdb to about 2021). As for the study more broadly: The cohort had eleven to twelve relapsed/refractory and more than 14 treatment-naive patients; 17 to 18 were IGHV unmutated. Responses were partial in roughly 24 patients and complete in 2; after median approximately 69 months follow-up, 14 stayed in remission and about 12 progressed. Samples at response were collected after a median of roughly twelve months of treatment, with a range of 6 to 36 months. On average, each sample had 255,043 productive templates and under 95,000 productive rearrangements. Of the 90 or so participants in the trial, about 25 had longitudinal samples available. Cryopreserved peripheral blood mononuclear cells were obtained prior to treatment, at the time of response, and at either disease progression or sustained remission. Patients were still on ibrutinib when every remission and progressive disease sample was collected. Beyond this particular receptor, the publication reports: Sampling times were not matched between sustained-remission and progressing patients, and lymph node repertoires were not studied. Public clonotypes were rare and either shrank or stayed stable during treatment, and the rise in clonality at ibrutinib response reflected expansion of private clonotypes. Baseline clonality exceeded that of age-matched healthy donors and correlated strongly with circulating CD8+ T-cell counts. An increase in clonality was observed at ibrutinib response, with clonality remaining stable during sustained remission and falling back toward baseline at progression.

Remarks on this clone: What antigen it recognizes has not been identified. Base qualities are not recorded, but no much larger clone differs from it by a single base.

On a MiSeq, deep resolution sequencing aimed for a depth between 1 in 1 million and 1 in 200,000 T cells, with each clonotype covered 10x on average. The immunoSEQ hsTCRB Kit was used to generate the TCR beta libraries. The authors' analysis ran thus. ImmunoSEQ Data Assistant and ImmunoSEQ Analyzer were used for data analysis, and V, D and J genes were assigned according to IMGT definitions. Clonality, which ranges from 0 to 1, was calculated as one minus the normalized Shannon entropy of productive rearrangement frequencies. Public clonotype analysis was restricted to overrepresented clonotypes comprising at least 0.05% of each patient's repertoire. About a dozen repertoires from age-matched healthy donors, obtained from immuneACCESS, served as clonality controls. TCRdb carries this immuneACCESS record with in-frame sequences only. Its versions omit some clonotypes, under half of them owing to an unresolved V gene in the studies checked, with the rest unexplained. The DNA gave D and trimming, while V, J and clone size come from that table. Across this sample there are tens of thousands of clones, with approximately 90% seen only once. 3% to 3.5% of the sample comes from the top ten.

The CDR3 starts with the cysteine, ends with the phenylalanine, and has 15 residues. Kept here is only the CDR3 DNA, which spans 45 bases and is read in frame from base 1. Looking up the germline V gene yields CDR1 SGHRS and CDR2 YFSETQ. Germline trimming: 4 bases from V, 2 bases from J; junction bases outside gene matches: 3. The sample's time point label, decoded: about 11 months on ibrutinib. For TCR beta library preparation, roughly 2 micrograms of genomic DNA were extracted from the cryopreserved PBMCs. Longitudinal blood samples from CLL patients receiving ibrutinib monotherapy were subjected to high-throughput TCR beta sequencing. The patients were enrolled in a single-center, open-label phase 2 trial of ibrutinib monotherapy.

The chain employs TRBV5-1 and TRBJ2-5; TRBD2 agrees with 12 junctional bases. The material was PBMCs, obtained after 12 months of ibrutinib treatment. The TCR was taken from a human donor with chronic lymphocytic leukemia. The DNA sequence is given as TGCGCCAGCAGCCCTGGACTAGCGGGGCAAGAGACCCAGTACTTC. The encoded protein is CASSPGLAGQETQYF.